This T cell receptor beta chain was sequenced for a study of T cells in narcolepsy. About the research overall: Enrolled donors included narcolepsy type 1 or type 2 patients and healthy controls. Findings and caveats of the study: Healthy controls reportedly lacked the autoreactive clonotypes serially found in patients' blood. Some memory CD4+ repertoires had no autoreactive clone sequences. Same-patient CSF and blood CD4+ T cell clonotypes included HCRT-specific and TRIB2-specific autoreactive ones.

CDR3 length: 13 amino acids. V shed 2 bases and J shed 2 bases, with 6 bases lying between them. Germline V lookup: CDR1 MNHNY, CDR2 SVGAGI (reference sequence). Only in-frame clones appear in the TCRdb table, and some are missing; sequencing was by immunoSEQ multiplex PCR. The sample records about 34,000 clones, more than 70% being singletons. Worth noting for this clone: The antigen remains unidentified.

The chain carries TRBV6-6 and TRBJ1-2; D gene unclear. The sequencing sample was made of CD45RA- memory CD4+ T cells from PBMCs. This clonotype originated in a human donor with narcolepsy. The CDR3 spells CASSYMENYGYTF. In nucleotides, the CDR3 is TGTGCCAGCAGTTACATGGAGAACTATGGCTACACCTTC.